One sample yielded the 5 T cell receptor beta chains listed below, sequenced in a study of PD-1 blockade in mismatch repair-deficient tumors (dated by TCRdb to the late 2010s). The method was the immunoSEQ multiplex PCR assay. TCRdb limited this immuneACCESS table to in-frame rearrangements with V and J called. A share of clones is missing; checked studies link under half to unresolved V genes, and the rest is unexplained. A total of about 9,400 clones appear in this sample, approximately 85% of them only once. The leading ten clones occupy 0.97% of the sample. The source was PBMCs, collected 46 weeks after starting pembrolizumab. The receptors were gathered from an adult with mismatch repair-deficient cancer.

This clone occurred a few times. V gene TRBV28 combines with J gene TRBJ2-7; 8 nucleotides align to TRBD1. The length of the CDR3 is 15 residues. CDR1 and CDR2 (germline): MDHEN, SYDVKM. With 7 bases clipped from V and 7 bases from J, the junction kept 15 bases outside the gene matches. Written as DNA, the CDR3 is TGTGCCAGCATCAGCCCCGGACAGGGTCCTAAGGAGCAGTACTTC. It encodes CASISPGQGPKEQYF.

The chain joins TRBV5-1 to TRBJ2-1; 7 nucleotides agree with TRBD1. This CDR3 spans 15 amino acids. The germline CDR1 and CDR2 sequences are SGHRS and YFSETQ. V trimming: 7 bases; J trimming: 5 bases; junction bases outside the gene matches: 12. As DNA, the CDR3 is TGCGCCAGCTGGAGGACAGGCGGGCTTAACAATGAGCAGTTCTTC. Translation: CASWRTGGLNNEQFF.

Concerning this clone itself: This sample includes further DNA sequences coding for the same CDR3. The CDR3 DNA sequence: TGCGCCAGCAGCTTGGCCCTTGCTAGCGGGATGGCAGATACGCAGTATTTT. Its protein is CASSLALASGMADTQYF. The rearrangement uses TRBV5-1 and TRBJ2-3; TRBD2 agrees at 9 bases. Germline V gene lookup returns CDR1 SGHRS and CDR2 YFSETQ. After removal of 0 bases from V and 4 bases from J, the junction contained 9 bases not matched to a gene. CDR3 length: 17 amino acids.

The chain has TRBV5-1 and TRBJ2-1; TRBD1 matches at 9 bases. The CDR3 spans 16 residues. J lost 2 bases, V lost 4 bases, and 7 bases had no gene match. The germline V gene encodes CDR1 SGHRS and CDR2 YFSETQ. The CDR3 region is CASSPQGQGTYNEQFF. CDR3 in DNA: TGCGCCAGCAGCCCTCAAGGACAGGGGACCTACAATGAGCAGTTCTTC. Full variable domain (missing parts from reference TRBV5-1 and TRBJ2-1): KAGVTQTPRYLIKTRGQQVTLSCSPISGHRSVSWYQQTPGQGLQFLFEYFSETQRNKGNFPGRFSGRQFSNSRSEMNVSTLELGDSALYLCASSPQGQGTYNEQFFGPGTRLTVL.

The chain uses TRBV5-6 and TRBJ2-1, with D possibly being TRBD1 (6 bases). Germline assignment: CDR1 SGHDT and CDR2 YYEEEE. This CDR3 contains 12 residues. V lost 3 bases to trimming and J lost 14 bases, with 15 bases between them. The CDR3 loop reads CASSSEPAGEFF. The DNA of the CDR3 is TGTGCCAGCAGCTCTGAGCCCGCAGGGGAGTTCTTC.